This T cell receptor (beta chain) came from a study of cytomegalovirus exposure and HLA in healthy donors. Vbeta (60) and Jbeta (13) primers were used in the PCR. Here immunoSEQ multiplex PCR was the method, and the copy in TCRdb shows in-frame clones only, minus some. The table shows 75,000 to 95,000 clones, with approximately 90% occurring only once. Regarding the study as a whole: Previous analysis showed most TCR beta V segments were productive about 87% or about 30% of the time.

This clone has just a few counts. Its specificity is unknown. The length of the CDR3 is 12 residues. V gave up 11 bases and J gave up 8 bases, with 13 bases separating them. The germline V gene encodes CDR1 MNHNY and CDR2 SVGAGI (reference sequence). The TCR comes from a man aged 18-30 years in good health and CMV-seronegative. The chain is built from TRBV6-6 and TRBJ1-6; no clear D. Sequencing was done on a sample of PBMCs. The CDR3 loop is CAATDGDSPLHF. The CDR3 nucleotides are TGTGCCGCAACGGATGGAGATTCACCCCTCCACTTT.